Listed below are T cell receptor beta chains from one sample, sequenced in a study of Graves' ophthalmopathy and Graves' hyperthyroidism. TCRdb re-analysed the multiplex PCR reads in MiXCR, keeping a single row per CDR3 protein. The sample has about 700,000 distinct CDR3 sequences, roughly 40% seen once; the top ten hold 44%. The material sequenced was peripheral blood. All receptors come from an adult man with Graves' ophthalmopathy. CDR3s include the opening cysteine and the closing phenylalanine or tryptophan. Fields, in order: CDR3 protein, J gene, V gene, D gene. A D gene is named only where the DNA matches it firmly.

cdr3_aa: CASSLGLAESMETQYF
j_call: TRBJ2-5
v_call: TRBV25-1
d_call: TRBD2

cdr3_aa: CATSTGRSSGANVLTF
j_call: TRBJ2-6
v_call: TRBV24-1
d_call: NA

cdr3_aa: CASSEHGFNYGYTF
j_call: TRBJ1-2
v_call: TRBV2
d_call: NA

cdr3_aa: CASSLGGRAGVPSGANVLTF
j_call: TRBJ2-6
v_call: TRBV11-1
d_call: NA

cdr3_aa: CATSRDARSGKTNQPQHF
j_call: TRBJ1-5
v_call: TRBV15
d_call: NA

cdr3_aa: CASTSGNGGTNTEAFF
j_call: TRBJ1-1
v_call: TRBV5-1
d_call: NA

cdr3_aa: CASSLEQNEKLFF
j_call: TRBJ1-4
v_call: TRBV13
d_call: NA

cdr3_aa: CSVRTGAGTEKLFF
j_call: TRBJ1-4
v_call: TRBV29-1
d_call: NA

cdr3_aa: CSVAFGGGYEQYF
j_call: TRBJ2-7
v_call: TRBV29-1
d_call: NA

cdr3_aa: CASSLANTIYF
j_call: TRBJ1-3
v_call: TRBV7-2
d_call: NA

cdr3_aa: CASSGTGTGYTEAFF
j_call: TRBJ1-1
v_call: TRBV9
d_call: TRBD1

cdr3_aa: CSARGTSRPYEQYF
j_call: TRBJ2-7
v_call: TRBV20-1
d_call: TRBD2

cdr3_aa: CASSFTWTSGNTIYF
j_call: TRBJ1-3
v_call: TRBV12-3/TRBV12-4
d_call: NA

cdr3_aa: CASSIGSYNSPLHF
j_call: TRBJ1-6
v_call: TRBV7-9
d_call: NA